A single sample is the source of the 11 T cell receptor beta chains below, sequenced in a study of T-cell reconstitution after alpha-beta-depleted transplantation in children. Preparation of the TCRbeta library was carried out with unique molecular identifiers. TCRdb used MiXCR to reprocess the PCR reads, holding one entry per CDR3 protein. The table lists 700,000 to 850,000 distinct CDR3 sequences, 15% to 20% of them singletons, with approximately 5% in the top ten. Sequencing used PBMCs, mostly from graft donor cells, obtained 360 days after TCRalphabeta/CD19-depleted stem cell transplant. These receptors came from a male patient younger than 18 who had a stem cell transplant for acute lymphoblastic leukemia, so the T cells may come from the graft donor.

This clonotype was recorded at least ten times. The gene calls are TRBV7-2 and TRBJ2-3; no definite D call. The CDR3 covers 14 residues. The germline V gene encodes CDR1 SGHTA and CDR2 FQGNSA. The ends were cut back, 0 bases at V and 4 bases at J, with 8 bases in the middle. The CDR3 protein is CASSLAQWADTQYF. The CDR3 DNA reads TGTGCCAGCAGCTTAGCGCAATGGGCAGATACGCAGTATTTT.

The CDR3 region is CATLEGPYTQYF. For the CDR3, the DNA is TGTGCCACACTGGAGGGGCCATATACGCAGTATTTT. The chain carries TRBV6-5 and TRBJ2-3; D is possibly TRBD2 (6 bases). The germline V gene encodes CDR1 MNHEY and CDR2 SVGAGI. The CDR3 has 12 residues. Trimming removed 10 bases at V and 7 bases at J, with 15 bases between.

This clonotype was observed a few times. V and J are TRBV9 and TRBJ2-4, with D perhaps TRBD2 (5 bases). V lost 3 bases and J lost 0, with 19 bases in between. CDR1 and CDR2 (germline): SGDLS, YYNGEE. The CDR3 runs 18 residues. The CDR3 region is CASSAQLWENLAKNIQYF. CDR3 sequence (DNA): TGTGCCAGCAGCGCCCAGCTGTGGGAGAACCTAGCCAAAAACATTCAGTACTTC.

The table lists this clonotype with a few counts. V is TRBV20-1 and J is TRBJ2-5, with 11 bases matching TRBD2. Germline-derived CDR1 and CDR2 are DFQATT and SNEGSKA (reference sequence). The CDR3 loop spans 14 amino acids. Losses at the gene ends were 5 bases for V and 5 bases for J; bases not matched to a gene: 7. This CDR3 is CSAPRPSGRETQYF. The CDR3, as DNA: TGCAGTGCTCCCAGGCCTAGCGGGAGGGAGACCCAGTACTTC.

This rearrangement joins TRBV12-3 or TRBV12-4 to TRBJ2-7; possibly TRBD1 or TRBD2 for D (5 bases each). Trimming took 7 bases from V and 2 from J, leaving 12 bases between them. CDR3 length: 13 residues. CDR3 sequence (DNA): TGTGCCAGCACGGGACGGCCGACCTACGAGCAGTACTTC. Encoded protein: CASTGRPTYEQYF.

This clonotype was seen at least ten times. This chain uses TRBV4-1 with TRBJ2-1; TRBD2 aligns across 7 bases. Germline loops: CDR1 MGHRA, CDR2 YSYEKL. V was pared by 0 bases and J by 7 bases, with 6 bases of the junction left unmatched. CDR3 length equals 15 residues. The CDR3 DNA reads TGCGCCAGCAGCCAAGACCGGGGAGGGAGAAATGAGCAGTTCTTC. Translated, it gives CASSQDRGGRNEQFF.

This clonotype was detected a few times. The chain is built from TRBV4-1 and TRBJ2-7, with 7 bases that match TRBD1. The CDR3 is 14 amino acids. Germline values: CDR1 MGHRA, CDR2 YSYEKL. V was pared by 2 bases and J by 1 base, with 2 bases of the junction left unmatched. The DNA of the CDR3 is TGCGCCAGCAGCCAACCGACAGGGTCCTACGAGCAGTACTTC. This gives the protein CASSQPTGSYEQYF.

Many counts were recorded for this clonotype. The chain has TRBV4-1 and TRBJ2-7; tentative D call: TRBD1 (6 bases). V was pared by 3 bases and J by 6 bases, with 9 bases between. Germline V gene lookup returns CDR1 MGHRA and CDR2 YSYEKL. CDR3 length: 12 residues. Here the CDR3 reads CASSHPRGEQYF. For the CDR3, the DNA is TGCGCCAGCAGCCATCCCAGGGGCGAGCAGTACTTC.

In this sample, this clonotype turned up many times. The CDR3 loop reads CASSSRNEQFF. CDR3 coding DNA: TGTGCCAGCAGTTCGAGGAATGAGCAGTTCTTC. The rearrangement links TRBV12-3 or TRBV12-4 to TRBJ2-1; no clear D. V was cut by 4 bases and J by 7 bases, with 5 bases left in between. The CDR3 consists of 11 residues.

The J gene is TRBJ2-2, the V gene TRBV7-1; TRBD2 matches at 12 bases. TRBV7-1 is identified as an open reading frame with a role that is uncertain. V was pared by 3 bases and J by 0 bases, with 17 bases of the junction left unmatched. The CDR3 is made up of 22 amino acids. Here the CDR3 DNA reads TGTGCCAGCAGCTCCACCTTTCCGGGGACTAGCGGGCCTTGGACGAACACCGGGGAGCTGTTTTTT. As protein: CASSSTFPGTSGPWTNTGELFF.

Comments on this clonotype: At one end the junction does not follow the germline gene, possibly because of a read error. The V call is TRBV7-3, the J call TRBJ1-1; a weak D match, TRBD1 (6 bases). The germline gives CDR1 SGHTA, CDR2 FQGTGA. The CDR3 loop spans 20 amino acids. The CDR3 DNA reads TGTGCCAGCAGTTTAAGGGGGGCCAAAACGTCCCACCTTTTGAACACTGAAGCTTTCTTT. Amino acids: CASSLRGAKTSHLLNTEAFF. The variable domain in full, with the rest retrieved from reference TRBV7-3 and TRBJ1-1, is GAGVSQTPSNKVTEKGKYVELRCDPISGHTALYWYRQSLGQGPEFLIYFQGTGAADDSGLPNDRFFAVRPEGSVSTLKIQRTERGDSAVYLCASSLRGAKTSHLLNTEAFFGQGTRLTVV.